Here is one T cell receptor beta chain with its context. TCRdb ran MiXCR on the reads and lists one entry per CDR3 protein. The data contain some 18,000 distinct CDR3 sequences, roughly 10% of them seen just once; the ten biggest clones take up 2.8%. This entry comes from a study of type 1 regulatory T cells. Overall study: An in vitro protocol generated T-allo10, a Tr1-enriched, alloantigen-specific CD4 T cell product.

Germline V CDR1 and CDR2: GTSNPN, SVGIG (reference sequence). This CDR3 is built from 13 residues. V was shortened by 3 bases and J by 0 bases, with 8 bases between the two germline ends. This clonotype was obtained from a human donor in good health. The sequenced sample consisted of CD4+ T cells, either the whole sample or a sorted fraction (not recorded which). This chain connects TRBV30 to TRBJ2-5, with no clear D. Here the CDR3 DNA reads TGTGCCTGGAGGTCGCAGTACCAAGAGACCCAGTACTTC. This encodes CAWRSQYQETQYF.